Shown below are 14 T cell receptor beta chains from a single sample sequenced in a study of vaccination and CD4 T cells after COVID-19. These TCRs' antigens remain unknown. The Oncomine TCR Beta short-read assay sequenced DNA from cultured CD4+ T cells. Via MiXCR, TCRdb re-called the PCR reads, giving one row per CDR3 protein. Of 20,000 to 25,000 distinct CDR3 sequences in the sample, about 33% are singletons; the top ten hold about 10%. The sample's time point: late sampling 161 to 241 days after vaccination in a few convalescent patients. Stated treatment: approximately 9-day PBMC culture with coronavirus spike peptide pools or control peptides (ViraFEST assay). Sample: CD4+ T cells from blood, cultured in vitro, taken about 7 months after SARS-CoV-2 vaccination. The receptors derive from a human donor who had recovered from COVID-19.

A few counts support this clonotype. V and J are TRBV20-1 and TRBJ2-3; D remains ambiguous. V was pared by 0 bases and J by 5 bases, with 6 bases between. Germline CDR1 DFQATT, CDR2 SNEGSKA (reference sequence). CDR3 size: 12 residues. The CDR3 DNA is TGCAGTGCTAGAGATCCGATAGATACGCAGTATTTT. Its protein product is CSARDPIDTQYF.

This clonotype was counted a few times. J is TRBJ1-6 and V is TRBV5-1; 12 positions agree with TRBD1. V was clipped by 5 bases and J by 10 bases; unmatched bases: 7. The CDR3 is made up of 15 amino acids. The germline gives CDR1 SGHRS, CDR2 YFSETQ. CDR3 in amino acids: CASSEGQGAYSPLHF. The CDR3 nucleotides are TGCGCCAGCAGTGAGGGACAGGGGGCTTACTCACCCCTCCACTTT.

This clonotype has a handful of counts. Here the CDR3 DNA reads TGTGCCAGCAGTTACTCACAGGGGACGGCGAGGTCTGAAGCTTTCTTT. This sequence encodes CASSYSQGTARSEAFF. V is TRBV6-5 and J is TRBJ1-1; TRBD1 matches 7 bases. The germline V gene encodes CDR1 MNHEY and CDR2 SVGAGI. The CDR3 spans 16 residues. J lost 6 bases, V lost 0 bases, and 10 bases had no gene match.

The chain is built from TRBV4-2 and TRBJ1-6; D is unresolved. Looked up from germline, CDR1 is LGHNA and CDR2 is YNFKEQ. This CDR3 region has 13 residues. Trimming stripped 0 bases from V and 7 bases from J, with 4 bases between. The CDR3: CASSQESNSPLHF. The DNA of the CDR3 is TGTGCCAGCAGCCAAGAATCCAATTCACCCCTCCACTTT.

This clonotype was detected only a few times. The rearrangement links TRBV24-1 to TRBJ2-3, with 9 bases identical to TRBD1. The CDR3 is made up of 13 amino acids. CDR1 is KGHDR, CDR2 SFDVKD, per germline. V shed 9 bases and J 2 bases; nucleotides not matched to a gene: 2. Here the CDR3 DNA reads TGTGCCACCTACAGGGGGCACACAGATACGCAGTATTTT. Encoded protein: CATYRGHTDTQYF.

The chain joins TRBV6-5 to TRBJ2-7; 8 nucleotides align to TRBD2. The CDR3 totals 14 residues. Germline V gene data show CDR1 as MNHEY and CDR2 as SVGAGI. The V segment lost 4 bases and the J segment 7 bases; nucleotides outside the gene matches: 9. The CDR3: CASSSLSGVREQYF. In DNA, the CDR3 is TGTGCCAGCAGTTCGCTTAGCGGGGTGAGGGAGCAGTACTTC.

This clonotype was picked up a small number of times. The rearrangement joins TRBV7-9 to TRBJ2-7; 8 bases match TRBD2. There are 14 residues in the CDR3. J lost 3 bases, V lost 5 bases, and 6 bases had no gene match. Germline-derived CDR1 and CDR2 are SEHNR and FQNEAQ (reference sequence). This CDR3 is CASSPRTSLYEQYF. The DNA for the CDR3 is TGTGCCAGCAGCCCGAGGACTAGCCTCTACGAGCAGTACTTC.

The chain employs TRBV27 and TRBJ2-7; TRBD1 might be the D (5 bases). Germline-derived CDR1 and CDR2 are MNHEY and SMNVEV (reference sequence). The CDR3 spans 14 residues. V gave up 1 base and J gave up 5 bases, with 12 bases separating them. CDR3 in DNA: TGTGCCAGCAGTTTATTATCAGGGTCGGACGAGCAGTACTTC. It encodes CASSLLSGSDEQYF.

The gene calls are TRBV27 and TRBJ2-2; D is uncertain. This CDR3 contains 13 residues. Germline V gene data show CDR1 as MNHEY and CDR2 as SMNVEV (reference sequence). The germline V and J ends were trimmed by 7 bases and 0 bases, with 6 bases remaining between them. CDR3 protein: CASIEPNTGELFF. In DNA, the CDR3 is TGTGCCAGCATCGAGCCGAACACCGGGGAGCTGTTTTTT.

V and J are TRBV6-4 and TRBJ2-1, with 9 bases identical to TRBD2. Germline CDR1 MRHNA, CDR2 SNTAGT. J was trimmed by 4 bases and V by 5 bases; bases with no gene match: 3. The CDR3 length is 14 residues. CDR3 loop: CASSQLAGYNEQFF. For the CDR3, the DNA is TGTGCCAGCAGTCAACTAGCGGGTTACAATGAGCAGTTCTTC.

This clonotype is termed medium-sized. This chain connects TRBV7-2 to TRBJ2-7; maybe TRBD1 (5 bases). CDR1 is SGHTA and CDR2 is FQGNSA in the germline V gene. This CDR3 is built from 14 residues. The ends were cut back, 1 base at V and 2 bases at J, with 9 bases in the middle. The CDR3 sequence: CASSLGRVPYEQYF. CDR3 nucleotide sequence: TGTGCCAGCAGCTTAGGCAGGGTCCCCTACGAGCAGTACTTC.

This clonotype was detected a few times. The chain joins TRBV7-3 to TRBJ2-1; the D is unclear. In germline, CDR1 is SGHTA, CDR2 FQGTGA. CDR3 size: 15 residues. The germline V and J ends were trimmed by 3 bases and 0 bases, with 9 bases remaining between them. CDR3 DNA: TGTGCCAGCAGCTTCGCCGTTAGCTCCTACAATGAGCAGTTCTTC. It is translated as CASSFAVSSYNEQFF.

The chain recombines TRBV11-3 with TRBJ1-2; perhaps TRBD1 as D (5 bases). Germline CDR1 is SGHNT and CDR2 is YENEEA. Trimming stripped 3 bases from V and 7 bases from J, with 9 bases between. This CDR3 is built from 12 residues. This chain's CDR3 is CASSFQGSGYTF. As DNA, the CDR3 is TGTGCCAGCAGCTTTCAGGGATCTGGCTACACCTTC. The full variable domain, its missing parts supplied by reference TRBV11-3 and TRBJ1-2, is EAGVVQSPRYKIIEKKQPVAFWCNPISGHNTLYWYLQNLGQGPELLIRYENEEAVDDSQLPKDRFSAERLKGVDSTLKIQPAELGDSAVYLCASSFQGSGYTFGSGTRLTVV.

This rearrangement joins TRBV27 to TRBJ1-5; perhaps TRBD1 as D (6 bases). The CDR3 runs to 16 residues. V lost 6 bases, J lost 0 bases, and 15 bases lay in between. Looked up from germline, CDR1 is MNHEY and CDR2 is SMNVEV (reference sequence). DNA of the CDR3: TGTGCCAGCAGCCGCACGGGACATAATAGCAATCAGCCCCAGCATTTT. As protein: CASSRTGHNSNQPQHF.